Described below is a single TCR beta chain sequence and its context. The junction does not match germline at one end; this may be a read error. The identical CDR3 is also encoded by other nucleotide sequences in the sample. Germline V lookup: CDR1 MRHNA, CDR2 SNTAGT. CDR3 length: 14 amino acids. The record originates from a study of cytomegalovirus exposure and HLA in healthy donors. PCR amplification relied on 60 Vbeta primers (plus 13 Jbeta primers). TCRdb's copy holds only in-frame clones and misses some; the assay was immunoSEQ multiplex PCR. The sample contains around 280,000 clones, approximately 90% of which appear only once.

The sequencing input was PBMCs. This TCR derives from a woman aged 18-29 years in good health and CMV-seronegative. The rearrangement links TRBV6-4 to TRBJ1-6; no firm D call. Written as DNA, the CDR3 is TGTGCCAGCTCCATAGACGGGAATAATTCCCCCCTCCACTTT. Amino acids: CASSIDGNNSPLHF.